This T cell receptor (beta chain) derives from a study of cytomegalovirus exposure and HLA in healthy donors. Healthy bone marrow donors made up the donor group. Notes on the study in general: TRBV6-2, TRBV6-3 and some other V segments were unresolvable in 87-base-pair reads.

60 Vbeta and 13 Jbeta primers were used in PCR. Here immunoSEQ multiplex PCR was the method, and the copy in TCRdb shows in-frame clones only, minus some. The table includes tens of thousands of clones, approximately 80% detected once. The CDR3 has 14 residues. Trimming cost V 5 bases and J 1 base, with 9 bases left between them. The germline V gene encodes CDR1 SGHRS and CDR2 YFSETQ. About this clone: What it recognizes is unknown.

The rearrangement joins TRBV5-1 to TRBJ2-2; D remains ambiguous. The TCR originated in a man aged 18 to 29 in good health and CMV-seropositive. Sequencing used PBMCs. The chain's CDR3 is CASRGALNTGELFF. The CDR3 region has the DNA TGCGCCAGCAGAGGAGCCTTGAACACCGGGGAGCTGTTTTTT.